This T cell receptor (beta chain) emerged from a study of OX40 agonist ivuxolimab in advanced cancers. The assay was immunoSEQ multiplex PCR, and TCRdb's table has in-frame clones only and misses some. The table includes around 140,000 clones, about 92% detected once. V lost 2 bases, J lost 4 bases, and 12 bases lay in between. The CDR3 covers 16 residues. The germline V gene encodes CDR1 MNHEY and CDR2 SVGAGI. Sequenced here: CD4+ or CD8+ T cells sorted from blood, sampled in a trial of the OX40 agonist ivuxolimab. The V call is TRBV6-5, the J call TRBJ1-6; no clear D. This TCR was recovered from an adult with an advanced solid tumor such as melanoma, head and neck, liver or kidney cancer. The CDR3 is CASSYGPGEYNSPLHF. The DNA for the CDR3 is TGTGCCAGCAGTTACGGCCCAGGAGAGTATAATTCACCCCTCCACTTT.